Listed below are T cell receptor beta chains from one sample, sequenced in a study of blood T cell repertoires in COVID-19. Sequenced by immunoSEQ multiplex PCR; TCRdb stores in-frame clones only, minus some. The sample yields more than 140,000 clones, 65% to 90% seen once. The sequencing input was peripheral blood. The receptors stem from a woman between 45 and 65 years old in a cohort sampled during active or convalescent COVID-19. Each CDR3 is given with its conserved first and last residue. A D gene is named only where the DNA matches it firmly. Size is omitted from some rows. Given values are once, few, many or a class for expanded clones.

j_gene | d_gene | v_gene | abundance | CDR3aa | CDR3nt
TRBJ1-2 | - | TRBV5-6 | - | CASSKTGGNYGYTF | TGTGCCAGCAGCAAGACGGGGGGGAACTATGGCTACACCTTC
TRBJ1-3 | - | TRBV12-3/TRBV12-4 | - | CASSSRQGNTIYF | TGTGCCAGCAGTTCACGACAGGGAAACACCATATATTTT
TRBJ1-3 | - | TRBV6-5 | - | CASSAGGPGNTIYF | TGTGCCAGCAGCGCGGGCGGGCCTGGAAACACCATATATTTT
TRBJ2-3 | TRBD1 | TRBV2 | - | CASDRDRTDTQYF | TGTGCCAGCGACAGGGACCGCACAGATACGCAGTATTTT
TRBJ1-1 | TRBD1 | TRBV29-1 | - | CSANRGDTEAFF | TGCAGCGCCAACAGGGGGGACACTGAAGCTTTCTTT
TRBJ2-7 | TRBD1 | TRBV4-3 | - | CASSHRGTGGYEQYF | TGCGCCAGCAGCCATAGAGGGACAGGGGGCTACGAGCAGTACTTC
TRBJ1-6 | - | TRBV3-1/TRBV3-2 | - | CASSQSGFYNSPLHF | TGTGCCAGCAGCCAATCGGGATTCTATAATTCACCCCTCCACTTT
TRBJ2-1 | - | TRBV5-1 | - | CASSIGGNSYNEQFF | TGCGCCAGCAGCATTGGCGGAAATTCCTACAATGAGCAGTTCTTC
TRBJ1-1 | - | TRBV18 | - | CASSPIGGETEAFF | TGTGCCAGCTCGCCTATAGGGGGGGAGACTGAAGCTTTCTTT
TRBJ2-7 | TRBD1 | TRBV29-1 | - | CSVEDWDSLRREQYF | TGCAGCGTTGAAGATTGGGACAGTCTCCGACGGGAGCAGTACTTC
TRBJ2-1 | TRBD2 | TRBV6-2/TRBV6-3 | - | CASSYEGTREFF | TGTGCCAGCAGTTATGAGGGGACTAGGGAGTTCTTC
TRBJ1-2 | - | TRBV10-3 | - | CAISERGGKNYGYTF | TGTGCCATCAGTGAGAGGGGGGGCAAAAACTATGGCTACACCTTC
TRBJ2-5 | TRBD2 | TRBV3-1/TRBV3-2 | - | CASSQGTGGRETQYF | TGTGCCAGCAGCCAAGGAACGGGGGGGAGAGAGACCCAGTACTTC
TRBJ1-1 | TRBD1 | TRBV7-9 | once | CASSRTGVTEAFF | TGTGCCAGCAGCCGGACAGGGGTCACTGAAGCTTTCTTT
TRBJ1-2 | - | TRBV6-2/TRBV6-3 | - | CASSSSGFGYGYTF | TGTGCCAGCAGTTCCAGTGGCTTTGGCTATGGCTACACCTTC
TRBJ2-6 | TRBD1 | TRBV2 | - | CASSTGTAASGANVLTF | TGTGCCAGCAGTACCGGGACAGCAGCCTCTGGGGCCAACGTCCTGACTTTC
TRBJ2-1 | TRBD2 | TRBV4-1 | few | CASSQAGGGSYNEQFF | TGCGCCAGCAGCCAAGCGGGGGGGGGATCCTACAATGAGCAGTTCTTC
TRBJ2-3 | - | TRBV5-1 | - | CASSRLGSLGTDTQYF | TGCGCCAGCAGCCGGCTGGGGAGCTTAGGCACAGATACGCAGTATTTT
TRBJ2-1 | TRBD2 | TRBV7-6 | - | CASSTRGGNNEQFF | TGTGCCAGCAGCACCCGGGGGGGCAATAATGAGCAGTTCTTC
TRBJ2-7 | - | TRBV4-1 | - | CASSQGEGDEQYF | TGCGCCAGCAGCCAAGGGGAGGGGGACGAGCAGTACTTC
TRBJ2-2 | TRBD1 | TRBV24-1 | - | CATTSGRNRGLRTGELFF | TGTGCCACCACCAGTGGGAGAAACAGGGGGCTTCGGACCGGGGAGCTGTTTTTT
TRBJ2-1 | TRBD2 | TRBV27 | - | CASSLTYRGGKGNEQFF | TGTGCCAGCAGTTTAACCTATCGGGGGGGCAAGGGCAATGAGCAGTTCTTC
TRBJ1-2 | - | TRBV6-5 | - | CASKGQTYGYTF | TGTGCCAGCAAGGGACAAACCTATGGCTACACCTTC
TRBJ1-6 | - | TRBV15 | - | CATSRRTELNSPLHF | TGTGCCACCAGCCGCCGGACTGAACTAAATTCACCCCTCCACTTT
TRBJ2-7 | - | TRBV20-1 | - | CSASKQGVGTSYEQYF | TGCAGTGCTAGTAAACAGGGTGTAGGGACATCCTACGAGCAGTACTTC
TRBJ2-3 | - | TRBV3-1/TRBV3-2 | - | CASSQDLNPAGGTDTQYF | TGTGCCAGCAGCCAAGACTTGAATCCCGCGGGTGGCACAGATACGCAGTATTTT
TRBJ1-4 | - | TRBV29-1 | - | CSVGLGEKLFF | TGCAGCGTTGGACTCGGTGAAAAACTGTTTTTT
TRBJ2-1 | - | TRBV6-5 | - | CASSYLAGQGDEQFF | TGTGCCAGCAGTTACCTTGCGGGGCAGGGGGATGAGCAGTTCTTC
TRBJ1-2 | - | TRBV3-1/TRBV3-2 | - | CASSMDTLGGYGYTF | TGTGCCAGCAGCATGGACACCCTCGGGGGCTATGGCTACACCTTC
TRBJ1-4 | - | TRBV18 | - | CASSPLQRRTNEKLFF | TGTGCCAGCTCACCTTTGCAGCGCCGCACTAATGAAAAACTGTTTTTT
TRBJ2-3 | TRBD2 | TRBV7-2 | - | CASSPNGLAGGTQYF | TGTGCCAGCAGCCCAAATGGACTAGCGGGGGGGACGCAGTATTTT
TRBJ2-1 | TRBD1 | TRBV29-1 | once | CSVATGTPYNEQFF | TGCAGCGTTGCGACAGGGACCCCCTACAATGAGCAGTTCTTC
TRBJ1-2 | - | TRBV6-5 | - | CARAGRRTGGYTF | TGTGCCAGGGCGGGACGGAGGACGGGTGGCTACACCTTC
TRBJ1-4 | - | TRBV18 | - | CASSRNRDLTNEKLFF | TGTGCCAGCTCACGGAACAGGGATTTAACTAATGAAAAACTGTTTTTT
TRBJ2-3 | - | TRBV29-1 | - | CSASWTGGSDTQYF | TGCAGCGCTTCATGGACGGGGGGCTCAGATACGCAGTATTTT
TRBJ2-7 | TRBD2 | TRBV5-1 | - | CASSLGPTRGGEQYF | TGCGCCAGCTCCTTAGGGCCAACCCGCGGGGGGGAGCAGTACTTC
TRBJ1-4 | TRBD1 | TRBV19 | - | CASQRPGQGNEKLFF | TGTGCCAGTCAACGGCCGGGACAGGGTAATGAAAAACTGTTTTTT
TRBJ2-3 | TRBD2 | TRBV20-1 | - | CSASSRGARIFGDTQYF | TGCAGTGCTAGTTCGCGGGGGGCCCGAATTTTTGGAGATACGCAGTATTTT
TRBJ2-3 | TRBD1 | TRBV5-1 | - | CASSLQGATDTQYF | TGCGCCAGCAGCTTGCAGGGGGCCACAGATACGCAGTATTTT
TRBJ1-2 | TRBD1 | TRBV5-1 | - | CASSPGQGIYGYTF | TGCGCCAGCAGCCCGGGACAGGGAATCTATGGCTACACCTTC
TRBJ1-2 | - | TRBV25-1 | - | CASSDLTGGYGYTF | TGTGCCAGCAGTGACTTGACAGGCGGCTATGGCTACACCTTC
TRBJ2-7 | TRBD1 | TRBV19 | many | CASILRDRGHGSYEQYF | TGTGCCAGTATCCTCCGGGACAGGGGGCACGGTTCCTACGAGCAGTACTTC
TRBJ1-3 | TRBD1 | TRBV5-1 | once | CASSLGGTASSGNTIYF | TGCGCCAGCAGCTTGGGGGGGACAGCTAGCTCTGGAAACACCATATATTTT
TRBJ2-1 | - | TRBV7-2 | - | CASSLRGAYNEQFF | TGTGCCAGCAGCTTAAGAGGCGCCTACAATGAGCAGTTCTTC
TRBJ1-3 | TRBD1 | TRBV19 | - | CASSATGGRGNTIYF | TGTGCCAGTAGTGCGACAGGGGGCAGGGGAAACACCATATATTTT
TRBJ2-5 | TRBD2 | TRBV29-1 | - | CSVGGLAGGPGETQYF | TGCAGCGTTGGAGGACTAGCGGGGGGGCCCGGAGAGACCCAGTACTTC
TRBJ2-7 | - | TRBV9 | - | CASSVGQEYYEQYF | TGTGCCAGCAGCGTAGGCCAGGAATACTACGAGCAGTACTTC
TRBJ1-6 | TRBD1 | TRBV18 | - | CASSPRDRGDGSPLHF | TGTGCCAGCTCACCACGGGACAGGGGGGATGGTTCACCCCTCCACTTT
TRBJ2-3 | TRBD1 | TRBV24-1 | - | CATSDPGTGKGHTQYF | TGTGCCACCAGTGACCCCGGGACAGGGAAGGGACATACGCAGTATTTT
TRBJ2-7 | TRBD2 | TRBV9 | - | CASSPQAGGFMREQYF | TGTGCCAGCAGCCCCCAAGCGGGGGGCTTTATGCGCGAGCAGTACTTC
TRBJ2-7 | - | TRBV4-1 | - | CASSQDLKDKTYEQYF | TGCGCCAGCAGCCAAGATCTTAAGGACAAAACCTACGAGCAGTACTTC
TRBJ2-1 | TRBD2 | TRBV5-1 | - | CASSFGGVNEQFF | TGCGCCAGCAGCTTTGGGGGGGTTAATGAGCAGTTCTTC
TRBJ1-5 | - | TRBV6-1 | - | CASSELSSIPPPQHF | TGTGCCAGCAGTGAATTGTCTTCTATTCCCCCTCCCCAGCATTTT